The rows below give T cell receptor beta chains drawn from one sample of a study of control samples from healthy donors and cancer patients. Here immunoSEQ multiplex PCR was the method, and the copy in TCRdb shows in-frame clones only, minus some. The data show 160,000 or so clones, 80% to 95% seen once. Sequenced input: blood. These receptors were collected from a woman aged 25 to 45 in good health. CDR3s include the opening cysteine and the closing phenylalanine or tryptophan. A D gene is named only where the DNA matches it firmly. Not all rows give a size; the values are once, few, many and, for expanded clones, a class.

TRBD2	TRBV6-6	.	TRBJ2-1	TGTGCCAGCAGTTTAGCGGGAGAGGTCGATGAGCAGTTCTTC	CASSLAGEVDEQFF
.	TRBV7-9	.	TRBJ1-6	TGTGCCAGCAGCTACTCGGGGGAGGGGGGGTATAATTCACCCCTCCACTTT	CASSYSGEGGYNSPLHF
TRBD1	TRBV7-3	few	TRBJ2-5	TGTGCCAGCAGCCCAAAGACAGGGGTTGGGGAGACCCAGTACTTC	CASSPKTGVGETQYF
.	TRBV27	.	TRBJ1-2	TGTGCCAGCAGCCGACGGGGGGCCGACTATGGCTACACCTTC	CASSRRGADYGYTF
.	TRBV6-5	.	TRBJ2-2	TGTGCCAGCAGTTACTGGACTGCCAGTGGGCGTCGGGAGCTGTTTTTT	CASSYWTASGRRELFF
TRBD1	TRBV5-1	.	TRBJ1-2	TGCGCCAGCAGCTTGCAGGGGGCTGCTAACTATGGCTACACCTTC	CASSLQGAANYGYTF
.	TRBV21-1	.	TRBJ2-6	TGTGCCAGCAGCAAATGTCCCGGGACAGCTGGGGCCAACGTCCTGACTTTC	CASSKCPGTAGANVLTF
.	TRBV5-1	.	TRBJ2-2	TGCGCCTGCCGATGGGGCGGGGATGACACCGGGGAGCTGTTTTTT	CACRWGGDDTGELFF
.	TRBV6-5	.	TRBJ1-2	TGTGCCAGCAGTTATATGGCCAGGGGTGCCTATGGCTACACCTTC	CASSYMARGAYGYTF
.	TRBV28	.	TRBJ1-2	TGTGCCAGCAGATCGGGGCCGGCAAACTATGGCTACACCTTC	CASRSGPANYGYTF
.	TRBV15	.	TRBJ1-4	TGTGCCACCAGCAGAGAAAGGCCCGTTGAAAAACTGTTTTTT	CATSRERPVEKLFF
TRBD1	TRBV6-2/TRBV6-3	.	TRBJ1-2	TGTGCCAGCAGCCCAGGGGGCTGGGGCTACACCTTC	CASSPGGWGYTF
.	TRBV19	.	TRBJ2-3	TGTGCCAGTACCCTCGAAACCTCCCGCCGAGATACGCAGTATTTT	CASTLETSRRDTQYF
.	TRBV19	few	TRBJ1-4	TGTGCCAGTAGGAGTGCGGCTAATGAAAAACTGTTTTTT	CASRSAANEKLFF
.	TRBV4-2	.	TRBJ1-1	TGTGCCAGCAGCCAAGATAAGTCGGGAGGCACTGAAGCTTTCTTT	CASSQDKSGGTEAFF
TRBD1	TRBV18	.	TRBJ2-5	TGTGCCAGCTCACCCCTACAGGGGGCGTCGGGAGAGACCCAGTACTTC	CASSPLQGASGETQYF
TRBD2	TRBV2	.	TRBJ2-7	TGTGCCAGCAGTGACCCTCTTGCGGGGGGCCCCTACGAGCAGTACTTC	CASSDPLAGGPYEQYF
.	TRBV28	.	TRBJ1-3	TGTGCCAGCAGTTTCACGGGAGGGAGCTCTGGAAACACCATATATTTT	CASSFTGGSSGNTIYF
.	TRBV4-1	.	TRBJ2-7	TGCGCCAGCAGCCCATCCAGGTTGCGGACGAGCTCCTACGAGCAGTACTTC	CASSPSRLRTSSYEQYF
.	TRBV6-6	.	TRBJ2-1	TGTGCCAGCAGTTACCATAGCACGAATGAGCAGTTCTTC	CASSYHSTNEQFF
.	TRBV18	.	TRBJ2-3	TGTGCCAGCAAGGGACTCCAACACACAGATACGCAGTATTTT	CASKGLQHTDTQYF
TRBD1	TRBV7-2	few	TRBJ1-2	TGTGCCAGCAGCTTAGATGGCGGGACAGCTTATGGCTACACCTTC	CASSLDGGTAYGYTF
TRBD2	TRBV29-1	.	TRBJ2-7	TGCAGCGTTGAAGATCGTAGTAGCGGGAGATACGAGCAGTACTTC	CSVEDRSSGRYEQYF